This T cell receptor beta chain was found in a study of T cell responses to AZD1222 COVID-19 vaccine. Assay: immunoSEQ multiplex PCR; the TCRdb copy retains only in-frame clones and omits some. The sample has over 150,000 clones, 90% seen once. Germline V gene lookup returns CDR1 SGHTA and CDR2 FQGNSA. V lost 0 bases to trimming and J lost 1 base; unmatched junction nucleotides: 4. This CDR3 comprises 16 residues. Points on this clone: The antigen remains undetermined.

General study findings and limits: The breadth and depth of Spike-specific TCRs increased once two AZD1222 doses had been given. Females made up more of the donors, who were largely white British, and clonal diversity may have come out too low. Unmutated regions of variants are reportedly targeted by nearly half of spike-specific TCRs.

This sequence originates from an adult in good health. The sequencing used peripheral blood, collected on day 0 of AZD1222 vaccination. The chain links TRBV7-2 to TRBJ1-1; 8 nucleotides agree with TRBD1. As DNA, the CDR3 is TGTGCCAGCAGCTTAGCTGGAGGGACAGGGAACACTGAAGCTTTCTTT. Protein sequence: CASSLAGGTGNTEAFF.